A selection of T cell receptor beta chains follows, all from one sample in a study of type 1 regulatory T cells. TCRdb used MiXCR to reprocess the reads, holding one entry per CDR3 protein. This table holds some 90,000 distinct CDR3 sequences, roughly 28% found once. The sequenced material came from CD4+ T cells, either the whole sample or a sorted fraction (not recorded which). Source of these receptors: a human donor in good health. Each CDR3 is given with its conserved first and last residue. The D gene is left open where the match is weak. The listing skips clone size in some rows; elsewhere it reads once, few, many or a size class.

few	TRBV4-1	TRBJ2-7	.	CASSRKTGGDEQYF	TGCGCCAGCAGCCGCAAAACGGGCGGGGACGAGCAGTACTTC
many	TRBV7-2	TRBJ2-1	TRBD2	CASSFRRGSYNEQFF	TGTGCCAGCAGCTTCCGGCGGGGGTCCTACAATGAGCAGTTCTTC
.	TRBV5-1	TRBJ2-3	.	CASSLMPPGTDTQYF	TGCGCCAGCAGCTTGATGCCCCCGGGAACAGATACGCAGTATTTT
.	TRBV11-2	TRBJ1-6	.	CASSLLRGQVGSPLHF	TGTGCCAGCAGCTTATTACGGGGTCAGGTGGGATCACCCCTCCACTTT
few	TRBV19	TRBJ2-1	TRBD1	CASSIVTGGYNEQFF	TGTGCCAGTAGTATTGTAACAGGGGGATACAATGAGCAGTTCTTC
.	TRBV12-5	TRBJ2-2	TRBD2	CASGQGLAFGELFF	TGTGCTAGTGGCCAGGGACTAGCTTTCGGGGAGCTGTTTTTT
few	TRBV12-3/TRBV12-4	TRBJ1-5	.	CASSTTVDQPQHF	TGTGCCAGCAGTACAACGGTGGATCAGCCCCAGCATTTT
.	TRBV7-2	TRBJ2-5	.	CASSPNLGPQETQYF	TGTGCCAGCAGCCCTAACTTGGGACCCCAAGAGACCCAGTACTTC
few	TRBV5-1	TRBJ2-3	.	CASSLADTDTQYF	TGCGCCAGCAGCTTGGCGGACACAGATACGCAGTATTTT
.	TRBV2	TRBJ2-1	.	CASSRDSTNNEQFF	TGTGCCAGCAGTAGGGACTCGACGAACAATGAGCAGTTCTTC
.	TRBV7-2	TRBJ1-1	.	CASSPTVRPEPNTEAFF	TGTGCCAGCAGCCCCACCGTACGACCCGAACCGAACACTGAAGCTTTCTTT
.	TRBV4-1	TRBJ2-7	TRBD1	CASSQVVRGRNEQYF	TGCGCCAGCAGCCAAGTGGTCAGGGGGCGGAACGAGCAGTACTTC
few	TRBV6-6	TRBJ1-4	.	CASESRDAREKLFF	TGTGCCAGCGAAAGCCGGGACGCGCGAGAAAAACTGTTTTTT
few	TRBV3-1	TRBJ2-3	TRBD2	CASSQGPSGSADTQYF	TGTGCCAGCAGCCAAGGCCCTAGCGGGAGTGCCGATACGCAGTATTTT
.	TRBV19	TRBJ1-1	.	CASNRGNTEAFF	TGTGCCAGTAATCGAGGGAACACTGAAGCTTTCTTT
.	TRBV5-4	TRBJ2-1	TRBD2	CASRPTGTSGSNEQFF	TGTGCCAGCAGGCCTACAGGGACTAGCGGGAGTAATGAGCAGTTCTTC
many	TRBV20-1	TRBJ2-3	TRBD2	CSAKSSGRGADTQYF	TGCAGTGCTAAGTCTAGCGGGAGAGGGGCAGATACGCAGTATTTT
.	TRBV7-2	TRBJ1-2	TRBD1	CASSEGTGSGYTF	TGTGCCAGCAGTGAGGGGACAGGGTCCGGCTACACCTTC
.	TRBV20-1	TRBJ2-1	TRBD2	CSALGLAWNEQFF	TGCAGTGCTCTGGGACTAGCGTGGAATGAGCAGTTCTTC
.	TRBV30	TRBJ2-5	.	CAWSKGLQETQYF	TGTGCCTGGAGTAAAGGACTACAAGAGACCCAGTACTTC
.	TRBV6-6	TRBJ2-7	TRBD2	CASSSSGESEQYF	TGTGCCAGCAGTTCTAGCGGGGAAAGCGAGCAGTACTTC
.	TRBV12-3/TRBV12-4	TRBJ2-7	.	CASRQTATGLQSSYEQYF	TGTGCCAGCAGGCAAACCGCTACAGGGCTCCAGAGCTCCTACGAGCAGTACTTC
.	TRBV6-5	TRBJ2-5	.	CASSYSRAGLETQYF	TGTGCCAGCAGTTACTCGAGGGCAGGGCTAGAGACCCAGTACTTC
.	TRBV6-6	TRBJ2-2	TRBD2	CASSKTSATGELFF	TGTGCCAGCAGTAAGACTAGCGCCACCGGGGAGCTGTTTTTT